The clone carrying this T cell receptor beta chain has at least ten counts. As yet, its antigen is unknown. The data were taken from a study of tumor and adjacent non-tumor tissue in lung cancer. On the study more broadly: Aged about 30 to 76 years, patients included roughly eleven men and about five women with stage I to III disease.

CDR1 and CDR2 from the germline V gene are MNHNS and SASEGT. The V gene end was trimmed by 6 bases and the J gene end by 0 bases; junction bases not matched to a gene: 8. The CDR3 spans 15 residues. No cell sorting was done before RNA was extracted from the tissue. Donors were chemotherapy-naive, newly diagnosed lung cancer surgical patients in China, August–late 2014. A modified ARM-PCR protocol with three rounds of nested PCR amplified TCRbeta. TCRdb called the multiplex PCR reads again in MiXCR, with one record for every CDR3 protein. Here the sample spans 120,000 or so distinct CDR3 sequences, 60% to 70% being singletons. Study findings and constraints: Tumor repertoires had a smaller top 100 clone share than normal lung. Significantly higher TCR diversity was found in tumor than normal lung.

J is TRBJ2-7 and V is TRBV6-1; 7 bases fit TRBD1. The specimen sequenced was lung tumor tissue. The receptor comes from a man aged 30-40 years with non-small cell lung cancer. As DNA, the CDR3 is TGTGCCAGCAGCAAAACCGGGACAGTCTCCTACGAGCAGTACTTC. Amino acid sequence: CASSKTGTVSYEQYF.